Each of the 25 T cell receptor beta chains below was sequenced from the same sample in a study of T cells after yellow fever vaccination. Using its own MiXCR run on the 5' RACE reads, TCRdb lists one record per CDR3 protein. The sample lists fewer than 150,000 distinct CDR3 sequences, 6.5% to 9% occurring once. Material: CD4+ T cells sorted from PBMCs, obtained more than 35 days after the first yellow fever vaccination. These TCRs come from a man aged 18 to 29 who received the YFV17D yellow fever vaccine.

Many counts were recorded for this clonotype. The J gene is TRBJ1-6, the V gene TRBV14; no clear D. There are 15 residues in the CDR3. Germline CDR1 reads SGHDN; CDR2 reads FVKESK. The germline V and J ends were trimmed by 4 bases and 8 bases, with 15 bases remaining between them. CDR3 amino acids: CASSRHRARDSPLHF. The CDR3 bases are TGTGCCAGCAGCCGTCACCGGGCGCGTGATTCACCCCTCCACTTT.

This clonotype was seen ten or more times. V usage is TRBV6-2 or TRBV6-3 and J usage is TRBJ1-5; unclear D gene. Germline CDR1 MNHEY, CDR2 SVGEGT. Trimming pared 7 bases from V and 6 bases from J, leaving 4 bases between. This CDR3 contains 10 residues. CDR3 sequence: CASKGQPQHF. CDR3 DNA sequence: TGTGCCAGCAAGGGTCAGCCCCAGCATTTT.

The chain has TRBV5-6 and TRBJ2-7; D perhaps matches TRBD1 (5 bases). This CDR3 has 13 amino acids. Germline assignment: CDR1 SGHDT and CDR2 YYEEEE. V lost 7 bases and J 6 bases, leaving 17 bases between the germline ends. CDR3 DNA sequence: TGTGCCAGCCGCCGGTCGTGGGGCGGCGAGCAGTACGTC. Encoded protein: CASRRSWGGEQYV.

This clonotype came up many times. This chain links TRBV5-1 with TRBJ1-5, with a possible D match to TRBD1 (6 bases). Looked up from germline, CDR1 is SGHRS and CDR2 is YFSETQ. V lost 3 bases, J lost 4 bases, and 14 bases lay in between. This CDR3 region has 15 residues. In DNA form, the CDR3 reads TGCGCCAGCAGCTCCTCCGGGGGGCGGAATCAGCCCCAGCATTTT. Translated: CASSSSGGRNQPQHF.

This clonotype was counted at least ten times. The chain joins TRBV11-2 to TRBJ2-1; D ambiguous. This CDR3 has 13 residues. Germline CDR1 reads SGHAT; CDR2 reads FQNNGV. V lost 7 bases to trimming and J lost 0 bases, with 7 bases between them. As DNA, the CDR3 is TGTGCCAGCAAGCTGGCCTCCTACAATGAGCAGTTCTTC. Translation: CASKLASYNEQFF.

In its sample, this clonotype was seen many times. J is TRBJ2-5 and V is TRBV24-1; a possible D gene is TRBD1 (6 bases). Trimming pared 3 bases from V and 7 bases from J, leaving 14 bases between. CDR1 and CDR2 from the germline V gene are KGHDR and SFDVKD. This CDR3 comprises 14 residues. CDR3 residues: CATSDPQGSGTQYF. In DNA form, the CDR3 reads TGTGCCACCAGTGATCCACAGGGTTCGGGGACCCAGTACTTC.

This clonotype was seen repeatedly, ten times or more. The chain couples TRBV5-1 to TRBJ2-3, with TRBD2 as a possible D gene (6 bases). The CDR3 has 14 amino acids. Trimming pared 7 bases from V and 0 bases from J, leaving 12 bases between. Germline V gene data show CDR1 as SGHRS and CDR2 as YFSETQ. CDR3 coding DNA: TGCGCCAGCGTCATGGGGGGAAGCACAGATACGCAGTATTTT. Encoded protein: CASVMGGSTDTQYF.

This clonotype was recorded at least ten times. This chain joins TRBV29-1 and TRBJ2-1, with 7 bases fitting TRBD2. The CDR3 is made up of 17 amino acids. The junction had 17 bases not matched to a gene; V was cut back by 5 bases and J by 4 bases. Germline CDR1 reads SQVTM; CDR2 reads ANQGSEA. CDR3 sequence reads: CSVFRAQRGGIYNEQFF. Written as DNA, the CDR3 is TGCAGCGTTTTTCGGGCTCAGCGGGGAGGGATTTACAATGAGCAGTTCTTC.

This clonotype was counted ten times or more. The chain employs TRBV7-2 and TRBJ1-5; D might be TRBD1 (6 bases). From germline, CDR1 is SGHTA and CDR2 FQGNSA. The CDR3 totals 14 residues. V was clipped by 2 bases and J by 7 bases, with 12 bases between them. The CDR3 region is CASSLTGTRQPQHF. CDR3 nucleotides: TGTGCCAGCAGCTTAACAGGGACCAGACAGCCCCAGCATTTT.

This clonotype was seen at least ten times. The V and J genes are TRBV4-3 and TRBJ2-7; TRBD2 might be the D (5 bases). From germline, CDR1 is LGHNA and CDR2 YSLEER. Between the trimmed V and J ends, which lost 8 bases and 1 base, there was a span of 21 bases. CDR3 length: 16 residues. CDR3 sequence: CASGGVRADGSYEQYV. Written as DNA, the CDR3 is TGCGCCAGCGGTGGAGTGCGGGCCGATGGGTCCTACGAGCAGTACGTC.

This clonotype was seen only a few times. This chain joins TRBV12-3 or TRBV12-4 and TRBJ1-1; D may be TRBD1 (6 bases). The CDR3 is 14 residues long. Trimming stripped 5 bases from V and 0 bases from J, with 10 bases between. In nucleotides, the CDR3 is TGTGCCAGCAGTCGGGACATAGTGAACACTGAAGCTTTCTTT. This sequence encodes CASSRDIVNTEAFF.

The sample holds many counts of this clonotype. The V gene is TRBV6-5, the J gene TRBJ2-7; D may correspond to TRBD1 or TRBD2 (5 bases each). Germline V gives CDR1 MNHEY, CDR2 SVGAGI. This CDR3 has 13 amino acids. V gave up 10 bases and J gave up 6 bases, with 19 bases separating them. In DNA, the CDR3 is TGTGCCACTAGCCGGGACGGATTGGGCGAGCAGTACGTC. As protein: CATSRDGLGEQYV.

This clonotype was counted ten times or more. This chain joins TRBV7-3 and TRBJ2-1, with D unclear. Germline CDR1 and CDR2: SGHTA and FQGTGA. This CDR3 region has 15 residues. Trimming removed 5 bases at V and 8 bases at J, with 19 bases between. The CDR3 DNA follows: TGTGCCAGCAGCCCGTCCGGACGTCGAGGAGATGAGCAGTTCTTC. Its translation: CASSPSGRRGDEQFF.

The V call is TRBV5-1, the J call TRBJ2-3; D may be TRBD1 (6 bases). Germline CDR1 is SGHRS and CDR2 is YFSETQ. The germline V and J ends were trimmed by 1 base and 5 bases, with 14 bases remaining between them. This CDR3 comprises 15 residues. DNA of the CDR3: TGCGCCAGCAGCTTGACAGGGAGTTCTCAAGATACGCAGTATTTT. Translating gives CASSLTGSSQDTQYF.

This clonotype was seen at least ten times. The CDR3 here is CASSLLDGQENTFF. The CDR3 DNA reads as TGTGCCAGCAGCCTTCTGGACGGACAGGAGAATACTTTCTTT. V and J are TRBV4-2 and TRBJ1-1; 7 nucleotides align to TRBD1. The trim removed 4 bases at V and 12 bases at J, leaving 14 bases unmatched. Looked up from germline, CDR1 is LGHNA and CDR2 is YNFKEQ. This CDR3 is built from 14 residues.

This clonotype was detected many times. The rearrangement uses TRBV27 and TRBJ1-1; no clear D gene. The germline V gene encodes CDR1 MNHEY and CDR2 SMNVEV (reference sequence). With 10 bases removed from V and 7 bases from J, the gap between germline ends came to 22 bases. This CDR3 region has 14 residues. The CDR3: CATRIPDTYIEAFF. The CDR3 nucleotides read TGTGCCACCCGTATCCCCGACACGTATATTGAAGCTTTCTTT.

This clonotype showed up many times. The V call is TRBV9, the J call TRBJ1-3; 7 bases map to TRBD1. This CDR3 is 16 amino acids long. CDR1 SGDLS and CDR2 YYNGEE come from the germline V gene. The trim removed 3 bases at V and 1 base at J, leaving 7 bases unmatched. CDR3 bases: TGTGCCAGCAGCGAGGGAGCAGGGGGATCTGGAAACACCATATATTTT. This translates into CASSEGAGGSGNTIYF.

This chain connects TRBV14 to TRBJ2-3; the D is unclear. This CDR3 has 18 amino acids. Trimming pared 0 bases from V and 6 bases from J, leaving 22 bases between. The V gene's germline CDR1 is SGHDN and CDR2 FVKESK. The CDR3 is CASSQDSPETWVYDTQYF. CDR3 coding DNA: TGTGCCAGCAGCCAAGATTCACCAGAGACGTGGGTTTATGATACGCAGTATTTT. Complete variable domain (other parts from reference TRBV14 and TRBJ2-3): EAGVTQFPSHSVIEKGQTVTLRCDPISGHDNLYWYRRVMGKEIKFLLHFVKESKQDESGMPNNRFLAERTGGTYSTLKVQPAELEDSGVYFCASSQDSPETWVYDTQYFGPGTRLTVL.

This clonotype has at least ten counts. The genes are TRBV7-9 and TRBJ1-1; tentative D call: TRBD1 (5 bases). Per the germline V gene, CDR1 is SEHNR and CDR2 is FQNEAQ (reference sequence). The CDR3 has 12 residues. V lost 1 base to trimming and J lost 8 bases, with 8 bases between them. Written as DNA, the CDR3 is TGTGCCAGCAGCTTAGAAAACAGGGAAGCTTTCTTT. Translated: CASSLENREAFF.

This clonotype was counted once. The gene calls are TRBV3-1 and TRBJ1-1, with TRBD1 matching over 8 bases. Germline V lookup: CDR1 LGHDT, CDR2 YNNKEL (reference sequence). The CDR3 sequence is 14 residues long. With 1 base clipped from V and 9 bases from J, the junction kept 7 bases outside the gene matches. CDR3 bases: TGTGCCAGCAGCCAAGTACCTCGACAGGGGAAAGCTTTCTTT. This sequence encodes CASSQVPRQGKAFF.

This clonotype was detected only once. One base away lies a much larger clone, so this may be a sequencing read error. The chain joins TRBV4-2 to TRBJ2-7; 11 bases line up with TRBD1. The CDR3 has 15 residues. Looked up from germline, CDR1 is LGHNA and CDR2 is YNFKEQ. V shed 5 bases, J shed 5 bases, and the junction held 8 bases outside the gene matches. The CDR3 loop is CASSSMDRGLNEQYF. CDR3 DNA sequence: TGTGCCAGCAGCTCAATGGACAGGGGGCTCAACGAGCAGTACTTC.

This clonotype was observed many times. The chain joins TRBV6-4 to TRBJ2-1; D might be TRBD1 (5 bases). The germline CDR1 and CDR2 sequences are MRHNA and SNTAGT. The CDR3 covers 15 residues. V lost 4 bases and J lost 6, with 16 bases in between. The CDR3 reads CASSVRALGPNEQFF. The CDR3 DNA follows: TGTGCCAGCAGTGTAAGGGCTTTGGGGCCCAATGAGCAGTTCTTC.

This clonotype was observed at least ten times. The V call is TRBV7-9, the J call TRBJ1-1, with no clear D. Trimming pared 3 bases from V and 7 bases from J, leaving 9 bases between. The germline V gene has CDR1 SEHNR and CDR2 FQNEAQ (reference sequence). This CDR3 has 12 amino acids. The CDR3: CASSLASSEAFF. For the CDR3, the DNA is TGTGCCAGCAGCTTGGCATCCAGTGAAGCTTTCTTT.

This clonotype was seen a handful of times. The chain combines TRBV20-1 with TRBJ2-7; 7 positions match TRBD2. Trimming took 5 bases from V and 3 from J; bases not matched to a gene: 13. Germline CDR1 DFQATT, CDR2 SNEGSKA (reference sequence). This CDR3 has 15 residues. CDR3 residues: CSAPSRGVGGYEQYF. The CDR3 DNA follows: TGCAGTGCTCCTAGCCGGGGGGTAGGCGGCTACGAGCAGTACTTC.

The V call is TRBV6-9, the J call TRBJ2-7; D may be TRBD1 (6 bases). Germline loops: CDR1 MNHGY, CDR2 SVAAGI. V dropped 4 bases and J dropped 2 bases, with 15 bases sitting between them. CDR3 size: 15 residues. The CDR3 sequence: CASSLGGGHPYEQYV. DNA of the CDR3: TGTGCCAGCAGTTTAGGGGGTGGCCACCCCTACGAGCAGTACGTC.